This T cell receptor beta chain came from a study of blood T cell repertoires in COVID-19 (dated by TCRdb to 2018 to 2021). For the study in its entirety: Samples from collaborators originated in the United States, Italy and Spain and spanned both the acute and convalescent phases of COVID-19. The material from the prospective study consisted of cDNA or gDNA derived from T cells, B-cell-depleted T cells, or PBMCs. Deeply sampled blood TCRbeta repertoires from subjects exposed to, actively infected with, or recovered from COVID-19 were included in the dataset. A freely available public database, intended as a resource for researchers studying the immune response to SARS-CoV-2, is where the repertoires were released. Samples were obtained from the ongoing ImmuneRACE study (first 160 participants) and from 1,254 subjects provided by 6 global collaborators. Sample metadata almost always included a de-identified subject ID, COVID-19 status, age in years and sex. Where HLA class I and class II types were available, the types were taken from metadata supplied by the sample provider, not from assay-based typing.

This clone was detected a few times. Its antigen specificity is not known. The record has no base qualities; no much larger clone is one base away. The CDR3 contains 15 residues, cysteine and phenylalanine counted. The sequence is cut down to CDR3 DNA, 45 bases in frame from base 1. V drops 4 bases and J drops 0 bases, leaving 13 bases in between. Taken from the germline V gene, the CDR1 and CDR2 loops are SGHDT and YYEEEE. Beyond this particular receptor, the publication reports: The amount of clinical and demographic metadata varied by source and participant and was provided uncurated.

Participants in the prospective study were aged roughly 18 to 89 years, lived in about two dozen United States geographic areas, and enrolled through a virtual design. In the prospective study, participants were assigned to cohorts based on the clinical history participants reported in a screening survey and a study questionnaire. Each participant in the prospective study had whole blood, serum and a nasopharyngeal or oropharyngeal swab collected by mobile phlebotomists. Additional blood draws and questionnaires over an approximately two-month period could optionally be provided by prospective study participants. Blood samples from the prospective study were shipped frozen or at room temperature prior to DNA extraction. TCRbeta CDR3 regions were amplified from genomic DNA by means of the immunoSEQ Assay, a bias-controlled multiplex PCR. The source study handled its data this way. The number of nucleated cells in each sample was estimated from the amplification of reference gene primers within the assay. To quantify the absolute abundance of each unique TCRbeta CDR3 rearrangement, sequence reads were collapsed and filtered. For each sample, productive Simpson clonality was calculated as the square root of Simpson's diversity index across productive rearrangements. This is the immuneACCESS table as TCRdb keeps it, with only in-frame sequences that have V and J called. A part of the clones is gone; compared with another copy, unresolved V genes explain less than half, and the rest is unexplained. V, J and clone size reflect that table, while D and trimming were determined from the DNA. Within this sample are roughly 170,000 clones, with around 82% of them counted one time only. Together, the top ten hold about 3.6% of the sample.

The sequence was collected from a woman in her fifties or sixties in a cohort exposed to, infected with or recovered from COVID-19 (not recorded which). The rearranged chain carries TRBV5-6 and TRBJ1-1; a confident D gene designation cannot be given. Sequenced input: PBMCs or T cells enriched from blood (not recorded which). The CDR3 protein is CASSESGKMNTEAFF. The nucleotide sequence reads as follows: TGTGCCAGCAGCGAATCAGGAAAAATGAACACTGAAGCTTTCTTT.